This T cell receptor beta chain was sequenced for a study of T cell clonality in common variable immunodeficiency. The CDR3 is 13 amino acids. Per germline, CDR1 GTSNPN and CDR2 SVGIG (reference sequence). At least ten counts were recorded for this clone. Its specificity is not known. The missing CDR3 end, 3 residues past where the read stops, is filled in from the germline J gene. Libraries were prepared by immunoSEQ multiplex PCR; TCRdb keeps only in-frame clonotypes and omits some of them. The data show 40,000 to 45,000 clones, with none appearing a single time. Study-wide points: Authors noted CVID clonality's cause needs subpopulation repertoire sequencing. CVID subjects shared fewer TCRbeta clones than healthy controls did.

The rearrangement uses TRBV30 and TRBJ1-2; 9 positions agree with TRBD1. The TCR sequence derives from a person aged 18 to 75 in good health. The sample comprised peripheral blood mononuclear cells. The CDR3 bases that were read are TGTGCCTGGAGGGGGGGGACAGGGATACGC. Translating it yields CAWRGGTGIR. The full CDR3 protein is CAWRGGTGIRYTF.